This entry describes one T cell receptor (beta chain). The data belong to a study of cytomegalovirus exposure and HLA in healthy donors. 13 Jbeta primers and 60 Vbeta primers were used for the PCR. Measured with immunoSEQ multiplex PCR; TCRdb has only the in-frame clones, and not every one. The sample data list 110,000 to 150,000 clones. Trimming stripped 0 bases from V and 8 bases from J, with 12 bases between. The CDR3 loop spans 15 amino acids. Germline values: CDR1 SGDLS, CDR2 YYNGEE. Sample: PBMCs. This clonotype was sampled from a male donor in good health and CMV-seronegative. The chain links TRBV9 to TRBJ1-6; maybe TRBD1 (5 bases). CDR3 in amino acids: CASSVGWGGDSPLHF. DNA for the CDR3: TGTGCCAGCAGCGTAGGCTGGGGAGGGGATTCACCCCTCCACTTT. The variable domain in full, completed from reference TRBV9 and TRBJ1-6, reads DSGVTQTPKHLITATGQRVTLRCSPRSGDLSVYWYQQSLDQGLQFLIQYYNGEERAKGNILERFSAQQFPDLHSELNLSSLELGDSALYFCASSVGWGGDSPLHFGNGTRLTVT.